Shown below are 18 T cell receptor beta chains from a single sample sequenced in a study of breast tumors, draining lymph nodes, adjacent tissues (dated by TCRdb to the mid-2010s). Libraries were built with multiplex PCR. The run used an Illumina HiSeq 2000. The public sequencing data were trimmed at Q25 with fastp and processed into clonotypes with MiXCR by TCRdb, which kept only in-frame beta chains. Rows merge per CDR3 protein into single entries with the most common DNA and genes. The sample table lists over 60,000 distinct CDR3 sequences, 40% to 45% of them with a count of one. The ten most abundant clones make up over 7.5% of the sample. Sequenced input: breast tumor tissue. The receptors were gathered from a female donor with breast cancer. Some clones in this sample may be carry-over from other donors' samples.

This clonotype appeared a few times. The rearrangement uses TRBV5-6 and TRBJ2-7; D call uncertain. In germline, CDR1 is SGHDT, CDR2 YYEEEE. CDR3 length: 11 residues. Trimming pared 2 bases from V and 9 bases from J, leaving 9 bases between. This CDR3 is CASSFDNAQYF. The CDR3 nucleotides are TGTGCCAGCAGCTTCGACAACGCGCAGTACTTC.

This clonotype was observed a few times. The chain joins TRBV12-3 or TRBV12-4 to TRBJ2-5; D perhaps matches TRBD1 (5 bases). V lost 4 bases and J lost 8, with 11 bases in between. CDR3 length: 12 amino acids. CDR3 nucleotide sequence: TGTGCCAGCAGTTCCGCCGACAGAACCCAGTACTTC. This sequence encodes CASSSADRTQYF.

The V and J genes are TRBV2 and TRBJ2-5, with 11 bases matching TRBD2. V was clipped by 7 bases and J by 5 bases; unmatched bases: 3. CDR1 SNHLY and CDR2 FYNNEI come from the germline V gene. The CDR3 length is 13 residues. In DNA form, the CDR3 reads TGTGCCAGCAAGCCTAGCGGGGGGGAGACCCAGTACTTC. It yields the protein CASKPSGGETQYF.

In its sample, this clonotype was seen many times. The V gene is TRBV19, the J gene TRBJ1-2, with unresolved D. Germline loops: CDR1 LNHDA, CDR2 SQIVND (reference sequence). The V gene lost 7 bases and the J gene lost 0 bases, with 3 bases spanning the gap. The CDR3 is 11 residues long. CDR3 in DNA: TGTGCCAGTACCTCTAACTATGGCTACACCTTC. Its translation: CASTSNYGYTF.

This clonotype was detected only once. One junction end does not reproduce the germline sequence, and a read error may be involved. V usage is TRBV7-9 and J usage is TRBJ2-5; 10 bases map to TRBD2. Germline CDR1 reads SEHNR; CDR2 reads FQNEAQ (reference sequence). The length of the CDR3 is 15 residues. Here the CDR3 reads CASSLSGTSVKTQHF. Here the CDR3 DNA reads TGTGCCAGCAGCTTATCCGGGACTAGCGTGAAGACCCAGCACTTC.

This chain connects TRBV29-1 to TRBJ2-7, with a possible D match to TRBD2 (5 bases). The ends were cut back, 7 bases at V and 4 bases at J, with 17 bases in the middle. Germline-derived CDR1 and CDR2 are SQVTM and ANQGSEA. This CDR3 has 13 residues. CDR3 sequence reads: CSATRGFFYEQYF. CDR3 DNA sequence: TGCAGCGCGACTCGGGGTTTCTTTTACGAGCAGTACTTC.

Ten or more counts support this clonotype. CDR3: CASKGQAYNSPLHF. In DNA form, the CDR3 reads TGTGCCAGCAAGGGACAGGCCTATAATTCACCCCTCCACTTT. The chain links TRBV27 to TRBJ1-6; 8 positions agree with TRBD1. Germline lookup yields CDR1 MNHEY and CDR2 SMNVEV (reference sequence). V shed 7 bases and J 2 bases; nucleotides not matched to a gene: 1. This CDR3 is built from 14 residues.

A remark on this clonotype: This may stem from a read error, because a much larger clone lies one nucleotide away. The final CDR3 position lacks the conserved phenylalanine or tryptophan, pointing to a likely read error. This chain joins TRBV7-9 and TRBJ1-4, with D possibly matching TRBD1 (5 bases). Germline lookup yields CDR1 SEHNR and CDR2 FQNEAQ (reference sequence). V was pared by 5 bases and J by 13 bases, with 23 bases between. The CDR3 loop spans 15 amino acids. CDR3 loop: CASSPGGAGSRRLFS. Written as DNA, the CDR3 is TGTGCCAGCAGCCCCGGTGGGGCAGGGAGTAGGAGACTGTTTTCT.

This clonotype has a count of ten or more. V is TRBV20-1 and J is TRBJ2-7, with 8 bases identical to TRBD2. CDR3 length: 15 residues. V lost 0 bases to trimming and J lost 2 bases; unmatched junction nucleotides: 6. Germline V gene lookup returns CDR1 DFQATT and CDR2 SNEGSKA (reference sequence). CDR3 in amino acids: CSARDPSGSAYEQYF. CDR3 sequence (DNA): TGCAGTGCTAGAGACCCAAGCGGGAGTGCCTACGAGCAGTACTTC.

The chain uses TRBV19 and TRBJ1-1; D unresolved. There are 12 residues in the CDR3. Germline values: CDR1 LNHDA, CDR2 SQIVND (reference sequence). The V end was cut by 5 bases, the J end by 4 bases, with 8 bases between. CDR3 DNA: TGTGCCAGTAGTGTCGGTAGCACTGAAGCTTTCTTT. It specifies CASSVGSTEAFF.

The chain combines TRBV7-9 with TRBJ1-3, with TRBD1 matching over 7 bases. V lost 0 bases to trimming and J lost 2 bases; unmatched junction nucleotides: 7. This CDR3 has 17 amino acids. Germline CDR1 is SEHNR and CDR2 is FQNEAQ (reference sequence). The CDR3: CASSLARGTAPGNTIYF. The CDR3 DNA sequence: TGTGCCAGCAGCTTAGCCAGGGGGACAGCTCCTGGAAACACCATATATTTT.

The table lists this clonotype with many counts. Given a much more abundant clone one base away, this may be a read error. The rearrangement joins TRBV20-1 to TRBJ2-7, with D maybe TRBD2 (6 bases). Germline assignment: CDR1 DFQATT and CDR2 SNEGSKA (reference sequence). V was trimmed by 6 bases and J by 6 bases, leaving 21 bases between them. The CDR3 has 14 amino acids. CDR3 sequence: CSAGRTGGDSEQYF. CDR3 sequence (DNA): TGCAGTGCGGGTAGGACGGGCGGGGACTCCGAGCAGTACTTC.

The rearrangement joins TRBV4-3 to TRBJ2-4; D may be TRBD2 (7 bases). The length of the CDR3 is 14 residues. With 2 bases removed from V and 11 bases from J, the gap between germline ends came to 16 bases. Germline CDR1 and CDR2: LGHNA and YSLEER. DNA for the CDR3: TGCGCCAGCAGCCAATTAGGGGGGGGAAGGGTTCAGTACTTC. The encoded protein is CASSQLGGGRVQYF.

The chain recombines TRBV6-5 with TRBJ1-5; a possible D gene is TRBD1 (6 bases). Germline CDR1 reads MNHEY; CDR2 reads SVGAGI. The CDR3 is made up of 13 amino acids. The V gene lost 5 bases and the J gene lost 11 bases, with 16 bases spanning the gap. CDR3 protein: CASSRTVQETQHF. CDR3 nucleotides: TGTGCCAGCAGTCGGACAGTACAAGAGACCCAGCATTTT.

Only a few counts were recorded for this clonotype. The J gene is TRBJ2-3, the V gene TRBV19, with TRBD2 matching over 7 bases. There are 14 residues in the CDR3. Germline CDR1 and CDR2: LNHDA and SQIVND (reference sequence). The CDR3, as DNA: TGTGCTATCAGCGGGGTGGGCCATTCAGATACGCAGTATTTT. Translated: CAISGVGHSDTQYF.

This clonotype was seen at least ten times. The chain employs TRBV6-5 and TRBJ2-1; 10 bases match TRBD2. The CDR3 is made up of 14 amino acids. The germline V gene has CDR1 MNHEY and CDR2 SVGAGI. The J segment lost 9 bases and the V segment lost 2 bases, leaving 4 bases of the junction unmatched. The CDR3 loop is CASSYGLAEPEQFF. The CDR3, as DNA: TGTGCCAGCAGTTACGGACTAGCGGAACCTGAGCAGTTCTTC.

Ten or more counts support this clonotype. The chain carries TRBV20-1 and TRBJ1-3; a possible D gene is TRBD1 (5 bases). The CDR3 is 15 amino acids. V was cut by 0 bases and J by 4 bases, with 13 bases left in between. Germline CDR1 DFQATT, CDR2 SNEGSKA (reference sequence). DNA for the CDR3: TGCAGTGCTAGAGATAGCGGGGCTAGGGGAAACACCATATATTTT. Protein sequence: CSARDSGARGNTIYF.

A word on this clonotype: The germline gene is not matched at one end of the junction; a read error may be the cause. This rearrangement joins TRBV20-1 to TRBJ2-1; D gene ambiguous. Germline CDR1 DFQATT, CDR2 SNEGSKA (reference sequence). The CDR3 runs 12 residues. The CDR3 loop reads CSARDLGHNENF. The CDR3 nucleotides read TGCAGTGCTAGAGATTTGGGTCATAATGAAAACTTC.